This is a list of T cell receptor beta chains from one sample in a study of T cells after posttransplantation cyclophosphamide. Produced via immunoSEQ multiplex PCR; TCRdb's table is partial and in-frame only. This sample yields some 14,000 clones, of which approximately 81% are seen a single time; less than 5.5% belongs to the top ten. The specimen comprised PBMCs, sampled 371 days after allogeneic stem cell transplant with calcineurin inhibitor and methotrexate. The receptors originated from a male patient in his late teens or twenties who received an allogeneic stem cell transplant from a related donor, was CMV-positive, and had no GVHD. Some T cells may have originated in the graft donor. CDR3s leave out the opening cysteine and the closing phenylalanine or tryptophan. Each record gives: CDR3 protein, V gene, J gene.

cdr3_aa: ASSSKPGGDYYGYT
v_call: TRBV28
j_call: TRBJ1-2

cdr3_aa: ASMGQGADTQY
v_call: TRBV6-1
j_call: TRBJ2-3

cdr3_aa: ASSLRIGTEDSYSEQF
v_call: TRBV7-6
j_call: TRBJ2-1

cdr3_aa: ASSGRGLGTGELF
v_call: TRBV19
j_call: TRBJ2-2

cdr3_aa: ATRDTNQPQH
v_call: TRBV15
j_call: TRBJ1-5

cdr3_aa: ASSLKQETEAF
v_call: TRBV7-9
j_call: TRBJ1-1

cdr3_aa: ASSRRGGGLIERTEAF
v_call: TRBV4-3
j_call: TRBJ1-1

cdr3_aa: ASSPLGQGMDGELF
v_call: TRBV23-1
j_call: TRBJ2-2

cdr3_aa: ASSLGRGLDEQY
v_call: TRBV7-2
j_call: TRBJ2-7

cdr3_aa: ASSSWTGTEAF
v_call: TRBV6-5
j_call: TRBJ1-1

cdr3_aa: ASSPGGGGGEQY
v_call: TRBV28
j_call: TRBJ2-7

cdr3_aa: ASSRGVNQPQH
v_call: TRBV7-9
j_call: TRBJ1-5

cdr3_aa: ASSLFVSSDRGLWYEQY
v_call: TRBV5-1
j_call: TRBJ2-7

cdr3_aa: AWSGHYNEQF
v_call: TRBV30
j_call: TRBJ2-1

cdr3_aa: AWSPPPRLAVTYEQY
v_call: TRBV30
j_call: TRBJ2-7

cdr3_aa: ASSGGQGGAGELF
v_call: TRBV28
j_call: TRBJ2-2

cdr3_aa: SVAGQGAREQY
v_call: TRBV29-1
j_call: TRBJ2-7

cdr3_aa: ASNLQGEENTIY
v_call: TRBV5-5
j_call: TRBJ1-3

cdr3_aa: ASSLGAWSNQPQH
v_call: TRBV5-6
j_call: TRBJ1-5

cdr3_aa: ASSPEDRYGYT
v_call: TRBV14
j_call: TRBJ1-2